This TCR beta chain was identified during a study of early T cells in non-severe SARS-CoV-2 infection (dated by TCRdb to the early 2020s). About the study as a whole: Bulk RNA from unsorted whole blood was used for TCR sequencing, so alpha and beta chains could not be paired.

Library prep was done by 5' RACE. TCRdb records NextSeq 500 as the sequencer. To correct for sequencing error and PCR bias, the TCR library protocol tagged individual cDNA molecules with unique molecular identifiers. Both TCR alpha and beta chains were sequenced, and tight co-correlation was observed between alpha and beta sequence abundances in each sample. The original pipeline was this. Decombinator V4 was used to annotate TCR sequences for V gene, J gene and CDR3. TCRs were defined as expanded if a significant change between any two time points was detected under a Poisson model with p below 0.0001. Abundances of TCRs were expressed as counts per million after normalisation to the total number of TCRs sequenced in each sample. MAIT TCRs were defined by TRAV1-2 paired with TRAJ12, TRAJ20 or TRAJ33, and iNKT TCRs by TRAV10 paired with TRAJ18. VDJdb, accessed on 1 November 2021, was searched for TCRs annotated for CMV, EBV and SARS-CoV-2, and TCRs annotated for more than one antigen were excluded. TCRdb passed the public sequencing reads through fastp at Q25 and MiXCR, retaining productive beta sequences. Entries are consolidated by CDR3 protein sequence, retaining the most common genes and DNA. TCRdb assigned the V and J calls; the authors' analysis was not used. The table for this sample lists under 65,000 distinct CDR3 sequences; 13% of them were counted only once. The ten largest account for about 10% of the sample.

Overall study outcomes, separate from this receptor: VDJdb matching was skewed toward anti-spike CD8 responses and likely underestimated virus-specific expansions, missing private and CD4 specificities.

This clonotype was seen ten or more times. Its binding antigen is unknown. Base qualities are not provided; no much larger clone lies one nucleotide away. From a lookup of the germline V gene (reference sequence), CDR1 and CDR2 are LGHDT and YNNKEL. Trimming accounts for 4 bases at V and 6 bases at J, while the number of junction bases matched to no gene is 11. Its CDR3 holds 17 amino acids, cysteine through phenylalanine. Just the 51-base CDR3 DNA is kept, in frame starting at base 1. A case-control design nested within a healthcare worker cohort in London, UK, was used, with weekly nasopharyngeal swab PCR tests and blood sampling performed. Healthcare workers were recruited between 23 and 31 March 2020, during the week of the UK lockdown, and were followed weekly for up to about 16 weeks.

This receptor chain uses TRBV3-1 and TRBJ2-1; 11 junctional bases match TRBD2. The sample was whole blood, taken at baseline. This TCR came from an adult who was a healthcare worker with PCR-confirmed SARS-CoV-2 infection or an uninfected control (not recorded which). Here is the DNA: TGTGCCAGCAGCCGCAGACTAGCGGGGCCCGAACCCAATGAGCAGTTCTTC. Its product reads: CASSRRLAGPEPNEQFF.